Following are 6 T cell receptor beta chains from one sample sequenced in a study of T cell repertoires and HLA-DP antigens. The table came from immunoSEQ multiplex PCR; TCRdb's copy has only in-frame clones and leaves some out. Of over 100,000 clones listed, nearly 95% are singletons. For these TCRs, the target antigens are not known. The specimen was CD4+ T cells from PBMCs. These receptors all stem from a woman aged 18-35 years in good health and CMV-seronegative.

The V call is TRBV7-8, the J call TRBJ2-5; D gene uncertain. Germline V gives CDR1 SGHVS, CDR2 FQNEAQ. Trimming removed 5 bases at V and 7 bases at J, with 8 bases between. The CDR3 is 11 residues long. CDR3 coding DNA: TGTGCCAGCAGCCCGGATGGGACCCAGTACTTC. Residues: CASSPDGTQYF.

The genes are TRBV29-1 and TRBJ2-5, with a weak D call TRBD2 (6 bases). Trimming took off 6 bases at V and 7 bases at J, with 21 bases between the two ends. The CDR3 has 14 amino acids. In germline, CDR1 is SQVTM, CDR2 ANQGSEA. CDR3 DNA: TGCAGCGTCGTACTCGGGGGAACCCCTCGGACCCAGTACTTC. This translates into CSVVLGGTPRTQYF.

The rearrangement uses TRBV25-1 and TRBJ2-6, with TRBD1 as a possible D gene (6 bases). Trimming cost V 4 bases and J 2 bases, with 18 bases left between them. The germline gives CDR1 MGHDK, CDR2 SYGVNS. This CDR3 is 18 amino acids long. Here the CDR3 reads CASSATTGLGPGANVLTF. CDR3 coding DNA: TGTGCCAGCAGTGCGACAACAGGGTTGGGGCCTGGGGCCAACGTCCTGACTTTC.

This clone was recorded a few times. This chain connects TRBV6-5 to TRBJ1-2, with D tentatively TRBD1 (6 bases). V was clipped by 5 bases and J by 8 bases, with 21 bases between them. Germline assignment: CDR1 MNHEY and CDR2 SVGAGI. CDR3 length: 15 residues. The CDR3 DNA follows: TGTGCCAGCAGTACCGGGACATCTCTAACCCGGGGCTACACCTTC. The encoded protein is CASSTGTSLTRGYTF.

CDR3 DNA: TGTGCCAGCAGCGCCGGGGGGAGAAACGGCGGGCTGGGGAGTGAAAAACTGTTTTTT. It codes for CASSAGGRNGGLGSEKLFF. The chain carries TRBV9 and TRBJ1-4; a weak D match, TRBD1 (5 bases). The CDR3 has 19 amino acids. V lost 3 bases to trimming and J lost 7 bases, with 28 bases between them. Germline V gives CDR1 SGDLS, CDR2 YYNGEE.

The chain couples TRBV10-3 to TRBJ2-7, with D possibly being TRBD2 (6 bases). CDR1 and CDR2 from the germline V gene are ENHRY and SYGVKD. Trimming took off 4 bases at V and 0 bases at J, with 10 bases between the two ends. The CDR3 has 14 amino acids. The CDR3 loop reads CAISAISGSYEQYF. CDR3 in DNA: TGTGCCATCAGTGCAATTAGCGGCTCCTACGAGCAGTACTTC.